This T cell receptor beta chain was sequenced during a study of T cells in women clearing cervical HPV infection. Study overall: Donors had HPV16-related CIN3 or worse; 2 had invasive cancer. HLA type could not be excluded as a confounder. Controls gave blood once infection was undetectable; cases at lesion identification.

Comment on this clone: Antigen specificity is unknown. The read finishes 3 residues shy of the CDR3 end, and the germline J gene is used to complete it. The same CDR3 can be traced to other DNA sequences in this sample.

Germline V CDR1 and CDR2: SGHTA, FQGNSA. The CDR3 is 14 amino acids. The V end was cut by 8 bases, the J end by 0 bases, with 11 bases between. Repertoires were generated with immunoSEQ multiplex PCR, while TCRdb's copy carries only in-frame clones and drops some. In all, the sample yields tens of thousands of clones. Notes on the study in general: Repertoire richness, not evenness, was significantly elevated in CIN3+ cases versus controls.

The gene calls are TRBV7-2 and TRBJ1-3; a possible D gene is TRBD1 (5 bases). The sequenced sample was blood buffy coat. The source is a woman between 18 and 75 years old with a cervical HPV16 infection that either progressed to CIN3+ or cleared (not recorded which). Partial CDR3 DNA: TGTGCCAGCGGTGACAGACGCTCTGGAAACACC. Protein sequence: CASGDRRSGNT. The entire CDR3 protein reads CASGDRRSGNTIYF.